Listed below are T cell receptor beta chains from one sample, sequenced in a study of blood T cells in healthy people across ages. TCRdb recomputed calls from the 5' RACE reads with MiXCR, one row per CDR3 protein. The sample shows about 750,000 distinct CDR3 sequences, approximately 55% of them seen only once. Specimen: blood. Every receptor here comes from a man older than 75 in good health. Both conserved end residues are part of each CDR3. D genes are given only for firm matches. The size entry is marked missing in some rows and otherwise reads once, few, many or a size class.

size	J	V	D	DNA	CDR3
.	TRBJ2-5	TRBV18	.	TGTGCCAGCTCACCACCTAGTGGCGGACCGTACGGTAATGAGCAGTACTTC	CASSPPSGGPYGNEQYF
few	TRBJ1-5	TRBV28	.	TGTGCCAGCAGTTTGGGTGTTATCCAGCATTTT	CASSLGVIQHF
.	TRBJ1-2	TRBV6-5	.	TGTGCCAGCAGTTACTCAAGGGTCGACTATGGCTACACCTTC	CASSYSRVDYGYTF
.	TRBJ2-7	TRBV20-1	TRBD2	TGCAGTGCCATCACGGGGGGGGCCTACGAGCAGTACTTC	CSAITGGAYEQYF
many	TRBJ1-2	TRBV3-1	.	TGTGCCAGCAGTCAAGGAGGGTATGGCTACACCTTC	CASSQGGYGYTF
.	TRBJ1-1	TRBV5-1	.	TGCGCCAGCCGCAGGGGCGAGAACACTGAAGCTTTCTTT	CASRRGENTEAFF
few	TRBJ2-3	TRBV27	.	TGTGCCAGCAGTTTATGGGGGACAGATACGCAGTATTTT	CASSLWGTDTQYF
.	TRBJ2-3	TRBV5-1	.	TGCGCCAGCAGCTTCCGACCGCCGGGCAGGGGAAGCACAGATACGCAGTATTTT	CASSFRPPGRGSTDTQYF
.	TRBJ2-7	TRBV7-2	.	TGTGCCAGCAGCTTAGCACCACCAAGGCAGTACTTC	CASSLAPPRQYF
.	TRBJ2-7	TRBV28	.	TGTGCCAGCAGCCCATCCGCCCCCTCCCCGAACCAGTACTTC	CASSPSAPSPNQYF
.	TRBJ2-1	TRBV12-3/TRBV12-4	.	TGTGCCAGCAACAGGGAGATCATGAATGAGCAGTTCTTC	CASNREIMNEQFF
.	TRBJ1-1	TRBV14	TRBD1	TGTGCCAGCAGCAAGGACAGGGCGTACACCCAAGCTTTCTTT	CASSKDRAYTQAFF
.	TRBJ2-7	TRBV29-1	.	TGCAGCGTTGAAGGGCAGGGTCCCTACGAGCAGTACTTC	CSVEGQGPYEQYF
.	TRBJ1-4	TRBV10-3	.	TGTGCCATCAGTGAGCCACACATGGGGGGAGAAAAACTGTTTTTT	CAISEPHMGGEKLFF
few	TRBJ2-1	TRBV10-3	TRBD2	TGTGCCATCAGTGATCTGACTAGCAGCTCCTACAATGAGCAGTTCTTC	CAISDLTSSSYNEQFF
.	TRBJ2-5	TRBV18	.	TGTGCCAGCTCACCGCCCCGGGCGGAGACCCAGTACTTC	CASSPPRAETQYF
.	TRBJ1-1	TRBV6-6	.	TGTGCCAGCAGTTACATTGGCAGGCCAGCTTTCTTT	CASSYIGRPAFF
.	TRBJ1-5	TRBV6-6	TRBD1	TGTGCCAGCAGTGGACAGGGCCGGGGGAATCAGCCCCAGCATTTT	CASSGQGRGNQPQHF
.	TRBJ2-4	TRBV7-8	.	TGTGCCAGCAGCTTAGCGGGCAGAAGGGCGCCTCTGGCCAAAAACATTCAGTACTTC	CASSLAGRRAPLAKNIQYF
.	TRBJ1-2	TRBV20-1	.	TGCAGTGCTAGAGATAAGGACCCGGACAGACGAAATGGCTACACCTTC	CSARDKDPDRRNGYTF
once	TRBJ2-7	TRBV5-1	TRBD2	TGCGCCAGCAGCTTAAGGACTAGCGGGAGTTACTACGAGCAGTACTTC	CASSLRTSGSYYEQYF
.	TRBJ1-5	TRBV6-1	.	TGTGCCAGTGTACGGAACCCAGGGCTGGATCAGCCCCAGCATTTT	CASVRNPGLDQPQHF
.	TRBJ2-7	TRBV20-1	.	TGCAGTGCTAGAGGTGGGGGGACGAGGTACGAGCAGTACTTC	CSARGGGTRYEQYF
.	TRBJ2-1	TRBV12-3/TRBV12-4	.	TGTGCCAGCAGTTTAGCAGGTGACTACTCCTACAATGAGCAGTTCTTC	CASSLAGDYSYNEQFF
many	TRBJ2-7	TRBV27	.	TGTGCCAGCCGGAGGGGGGACGAGCAGTACTTC	CASRRGDEQYF
.	TRBJ2-7	TRBV5-1	TRBD1	TGCGCCAGCAGCTTCTCGTCGGATCCGGGGACAGGAGGGTCCCAGTACTTC	CASSFSSDPGTGGSQYF
.	TRBJ2-7	TRBV29-1	TRBD1	TGCAGCGTTGGGGACAGATACTACGAGCAGTACTTC	CSVGDRYYEQYF
.	TRBJ1-2	TRBV20-1	.	TGCAGTGCTAGACCACTAGGACACGACTATGGCTACACCTTC	CSARPLGHDYGYTF
many	TRBJ2-7	TRBV6-1	TRBD2	TGTGCCAGCAGTTCCGGGACTAGCGGCTACGAGCAGTACTTC	CASSSGTSGYEQYF
.	TRBJ1-2	TRBV20-1	.	TGCAGTGCTTCTTCAGGGGTGGACTATGGCTACACCTTC	CSASSGVDYGYTF
few	TRBJ1-6	TRBV12-3/TRBV12-4	.	TGTGCCAGCAGTTCGGACACCGGTAGATCACCCCTCCACTTT	CASSSDTGRSPLHF